The sequence of this TCR beta chain was determined in a study of T-cell reconstitution after alpha-beta-depleted transplantation in children. Trimming pared 8 bases from V and 4 bases from J, leaving 15 bases between. The CDR3 runs 13 residues. CDR1 MDHEN and CDR2 SYDVKM come from the germline V gene. Researchers prepared the TCRbeta library using unique molecular identifiers, the study reports. TCRdb reprocessed the PCR reads via MiXCR and lists one record per CDR3 protein. The sample has roughly 300,000 distinct CDR3 sequences, roughly 12% seen once. Notes on the study in general: Approximately two months post-transplant, alpha-beta T cells reportedly originated from several hundred expanded graft clones.

As to this clonotype: No antigen is known for it.

This chain connects TRBV28 to TRBJ2-7; no clear D gene. Sample: peripheral blood, taken 180 days after TCRalphabeta/CD19-depleted stem cell transplant. The receptor comes from a male patient aged 2-15 years who had a stem cell transplant for chronic granulomatous disease, so the T cells may come from the graft donor. CDR3 nucleotides: TGTGCCAGCCTCTCCACGGATACGTACGAGCAGTACTTC. Protein: CASLSTDTYEQYF.